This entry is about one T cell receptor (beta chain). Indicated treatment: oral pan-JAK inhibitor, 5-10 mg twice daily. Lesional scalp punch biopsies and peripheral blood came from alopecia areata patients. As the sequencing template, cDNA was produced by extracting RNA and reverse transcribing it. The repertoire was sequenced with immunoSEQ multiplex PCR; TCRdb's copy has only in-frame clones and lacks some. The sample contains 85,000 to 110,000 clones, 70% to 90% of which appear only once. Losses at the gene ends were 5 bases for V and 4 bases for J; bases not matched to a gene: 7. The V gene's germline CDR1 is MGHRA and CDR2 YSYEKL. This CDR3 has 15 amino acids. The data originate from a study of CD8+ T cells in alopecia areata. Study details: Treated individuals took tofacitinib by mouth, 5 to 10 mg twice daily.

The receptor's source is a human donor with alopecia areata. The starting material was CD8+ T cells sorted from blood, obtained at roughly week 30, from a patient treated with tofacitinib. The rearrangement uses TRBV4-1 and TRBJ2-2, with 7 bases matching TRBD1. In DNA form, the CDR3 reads TGCGCCAGCAGCGGACAGGACGGCCGCACCGGGGAGCTGTTTTTT. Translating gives CASSGQDGRTGELFF.